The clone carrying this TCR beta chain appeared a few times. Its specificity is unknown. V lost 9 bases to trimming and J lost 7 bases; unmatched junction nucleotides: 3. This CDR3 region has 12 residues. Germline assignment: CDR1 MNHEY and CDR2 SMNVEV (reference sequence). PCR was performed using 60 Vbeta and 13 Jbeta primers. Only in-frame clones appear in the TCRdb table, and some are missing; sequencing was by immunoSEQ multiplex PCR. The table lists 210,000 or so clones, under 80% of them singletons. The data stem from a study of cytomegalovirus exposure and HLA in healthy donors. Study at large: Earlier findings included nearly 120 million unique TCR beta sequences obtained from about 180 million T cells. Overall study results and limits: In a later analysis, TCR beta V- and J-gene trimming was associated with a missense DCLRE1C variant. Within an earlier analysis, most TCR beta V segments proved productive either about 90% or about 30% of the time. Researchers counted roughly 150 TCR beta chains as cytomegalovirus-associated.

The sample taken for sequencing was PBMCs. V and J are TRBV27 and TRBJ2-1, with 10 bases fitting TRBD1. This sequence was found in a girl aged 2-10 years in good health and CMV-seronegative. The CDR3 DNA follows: TGTGCCAGTGAGGGACAGGGGAATGAGCAGTTCTTC. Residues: CASEGQGNEQFF.